The present T cell receptor beta chain was sequenced within a study of shared clonotypes between healthy human individuals. Using immunoSEQ multiplex PCR, the repertoire was profiled, and TCRdb retains in-frame clones only, with some absent. The data show around 1.4 million clones, around 98.5% seen once. Sequenced material: naive CD4+ T cells sorted from blood. As for subset: CD45RA+ positively selected. This clonotype was sampled from a man aged 25-45 years in good health.

DNA for the CDR3: TGTGCCAGTGGGCCTTTTTCCGATACGCAGTATTTT. Translating gives CASGPFSDTQYF. The chain combines TRBV6-1 with TRBJ2-3; D not certain. The V end lost 9 bases, the J end lost 6 bases, and 13 bases lay between the germline ends. This CDR3 has 12 amino acids. The germline CDR1 and CDR2 sequences are MNHNS and SASEGT.